The following is a T cell receptor (beta chain) sequence with its context. The source of the sample is a study of blood T cells in healthy people across ages. Primed by a sample-barcoded 5' primer and a J-beta primer mix, a second PCR proceeded for 7 to 11 cycles. Via MiXCR, TCRdb re-called the 5' RACE reads, giving one row per CDR3 protein. The table includes hundreds of thousands of distinct CDR3 sequences, about 21% detected once. The source is a man in his 70s in good health. The source material was blood.

CDR3 sequence reads: CASTTGGNTEAFF. In DNA, the CDR3 is TGTGCCAGCACCACCGGGGGGAACACTGAAGCTTTCTTT. The chain combines TRBV28 with TRBJ1-1; D perhaps matches TRBD1 (5 bases). The V end was cut by 7 bases, the J end by 1 base, with 10 bases between. The CDR3 consists of 13 residues. Germline assignment: CDR1 MDHEN and CDR2 SYDVKM.